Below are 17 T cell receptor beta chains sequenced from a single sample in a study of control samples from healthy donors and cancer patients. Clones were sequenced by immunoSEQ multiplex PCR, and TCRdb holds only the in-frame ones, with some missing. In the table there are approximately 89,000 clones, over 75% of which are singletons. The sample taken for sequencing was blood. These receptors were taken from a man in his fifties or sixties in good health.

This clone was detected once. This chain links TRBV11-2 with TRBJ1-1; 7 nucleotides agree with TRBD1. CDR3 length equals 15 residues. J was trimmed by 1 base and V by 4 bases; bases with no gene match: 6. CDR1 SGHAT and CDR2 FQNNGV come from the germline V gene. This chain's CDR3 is CASSYTYRGNTEAFF. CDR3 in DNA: TGTGCCAGCAGCTATACCTACAGGGGGAACACTGAAGCTTTCTTT. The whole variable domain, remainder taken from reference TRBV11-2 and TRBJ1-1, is EAGVAQSPRYKIIEKRQSVAFWCNPISGHATLYWYQQILGQGPKLLIQFQNNGVVDDSQLPKDRFSAERLKGVDSTLKIQPAKLEDSAVYLCASSYTYRGNTEAFFGQGTRLTVV.

The CDR3 reads CASSESARGEQFF. CDR3 bases: TGTGCCAGCAGTGAAAGTGCCCGAGGTGAGCAGTTCTTC. The chain couples TRBV2 to TRBJ2-1; D gene unclear. The CDR3 has 13 residues. Trimming cost V 2 bases and J 9 bases, with 11 bases left between them. The germline CDR1 and CDR2 sequences are SNHLY and FYNNEI.

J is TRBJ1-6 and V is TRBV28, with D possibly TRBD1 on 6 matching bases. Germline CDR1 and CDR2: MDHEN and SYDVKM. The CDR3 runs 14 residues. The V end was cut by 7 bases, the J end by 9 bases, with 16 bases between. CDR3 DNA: TGTGCCAGCATTAAGTCACAGGGATCTTCACCCCTCCACTTT. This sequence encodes CASIKSQGSSPLHF.

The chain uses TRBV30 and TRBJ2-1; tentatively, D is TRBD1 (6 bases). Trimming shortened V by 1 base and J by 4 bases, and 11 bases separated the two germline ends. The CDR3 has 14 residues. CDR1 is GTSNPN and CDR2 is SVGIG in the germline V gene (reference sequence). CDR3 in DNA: TGTGCCTGGAGTGCAGGGGTAGGGTACAATGAGCAGTTCTTC. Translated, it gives CAWSAGVGYNEQFF.

The CDR3 reads CASSLLGLAGENEQFF. CDR3 in DNA: TGTGCCAGCTCACTCCTGGGACTAGCGGGAGAAAATGAGCAGTTCTTC. V usage is TRBV18 and J usage is TRBJ2-1; TRBD2 aligns across 14 bases. V trimming: 4 bases; J trimming: 7 bases; junction bases outside the gene matches: 6. Germline V lookup: CDR1 KGHSH, CDR2 LQKENI. The CDR3 covers 16 residues.

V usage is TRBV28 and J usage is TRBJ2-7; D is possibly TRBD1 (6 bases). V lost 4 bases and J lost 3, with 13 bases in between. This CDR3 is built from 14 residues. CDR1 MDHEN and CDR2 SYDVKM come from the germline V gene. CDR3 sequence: CASSSPGTHYEQYV. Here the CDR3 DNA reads TGTGCCAGCAGTTCTCCCGGGACACACTACGAGCAGTACGTC.

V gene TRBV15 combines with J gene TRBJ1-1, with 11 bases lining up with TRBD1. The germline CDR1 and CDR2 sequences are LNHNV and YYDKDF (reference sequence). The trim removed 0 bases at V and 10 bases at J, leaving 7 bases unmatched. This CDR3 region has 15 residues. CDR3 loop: CATSRDPAGTGGAFF. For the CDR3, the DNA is TGTGCCACCAGCAGAGATCCCGCCGGGACAGGGGGAGCTTTCTTT.

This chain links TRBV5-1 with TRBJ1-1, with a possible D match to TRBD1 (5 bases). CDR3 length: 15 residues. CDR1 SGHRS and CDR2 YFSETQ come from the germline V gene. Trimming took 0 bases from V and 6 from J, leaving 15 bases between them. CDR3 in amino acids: CASSLAEGMGAEAFF. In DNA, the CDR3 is TGCGCCAGCAGCTTGGCCGAGGGTATGGGGGCTGAAGCTTTCTTT.

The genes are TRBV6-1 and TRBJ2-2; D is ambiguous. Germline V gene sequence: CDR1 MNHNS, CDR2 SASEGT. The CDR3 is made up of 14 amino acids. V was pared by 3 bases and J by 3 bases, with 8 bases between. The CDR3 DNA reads TGTGCCAGCAGTGACGGATTCGACACCGGGGAGCTGTTTTTT. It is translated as CASSDGFDTGELFF.

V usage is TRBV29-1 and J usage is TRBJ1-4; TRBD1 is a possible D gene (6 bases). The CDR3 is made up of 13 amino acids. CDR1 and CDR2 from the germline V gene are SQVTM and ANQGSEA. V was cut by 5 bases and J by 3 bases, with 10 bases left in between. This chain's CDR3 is CSVKQGANEKLFF. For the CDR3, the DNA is TGCAGCGTTAAACAGGGTGCTAATGAAAAACTGTTTTTT.

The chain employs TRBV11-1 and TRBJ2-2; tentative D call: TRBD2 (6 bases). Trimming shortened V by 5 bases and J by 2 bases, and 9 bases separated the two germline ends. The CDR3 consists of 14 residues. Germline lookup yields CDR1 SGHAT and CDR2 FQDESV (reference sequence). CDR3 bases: TGTGCCAGCAGCCGGGACTTTAACACCGGGGAGCTGTTTTTT. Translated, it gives CASSRDFNTGELFF.

DNA for the CDR3: TGTGCCAGCAGGGCTAGCGGATTCACAGATACGCAGTATTTT. Its translation is CASRASGFTDTQYF. The chain recombines TRBV2 with TRBJ2-3; the match to TRBD2 covers 7 bases. The CDR3 spans 14 residues. Germline CDR1 is SNHLY and CDR2 is FYNNEI. The trim removed 6 bases at V and 2 bases at J, leaving 5 bases unmatched.

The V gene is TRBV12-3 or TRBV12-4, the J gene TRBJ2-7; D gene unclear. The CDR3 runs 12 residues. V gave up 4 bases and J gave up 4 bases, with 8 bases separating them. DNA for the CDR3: TGTGCCAGCAGTTCTAGGGTTTACGAGCAGTACTTC. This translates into CASSSRVYEQYF.

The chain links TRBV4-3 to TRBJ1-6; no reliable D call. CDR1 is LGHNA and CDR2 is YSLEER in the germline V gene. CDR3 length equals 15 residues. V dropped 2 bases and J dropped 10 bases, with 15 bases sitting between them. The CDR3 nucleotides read TGCGCCAGCAGCCAAACAACAACGGTGGACTCACCCCTCCACTTT. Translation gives CASSQTTTVDSPLHF.

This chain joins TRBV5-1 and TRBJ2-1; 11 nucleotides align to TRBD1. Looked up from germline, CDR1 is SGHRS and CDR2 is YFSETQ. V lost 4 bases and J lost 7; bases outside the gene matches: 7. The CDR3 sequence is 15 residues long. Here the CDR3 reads CASSVTGTGGNEQFF. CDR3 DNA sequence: TGCGCCAGCAGCGTGACCGGGACAGGGGGAAATGAGCAGTTCTTC.

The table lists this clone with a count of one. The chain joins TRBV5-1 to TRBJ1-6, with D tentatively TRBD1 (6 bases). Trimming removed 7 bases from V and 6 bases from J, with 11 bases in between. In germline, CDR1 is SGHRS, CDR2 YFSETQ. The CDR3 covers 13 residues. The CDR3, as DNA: TGCGCCAGCGGGGGGACAATTAATTCACCCCTCCACTTT. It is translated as CASGGTINSPLHF. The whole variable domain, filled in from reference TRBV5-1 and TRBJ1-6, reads KAGVTQTPRYLIKTRGQQVTLSCSPISGHRSVSWYQQTPGQGLQFLFEYFSETQRNKGNFPGRFSGRQFSNSRSEMNVSTLELGDSALYLCASGGTINSPLHFGNGTRLTVT.

This CDR3 is CASSPAGRFNSPLHF. The CDR3 bases are TGTGCCAGCAGCCCAGCGGGACGGTTTAATTCACCCCTCCACTTT. The gene calls are TRBV9 and TRBJ1-6, with D possibly matching TRBD1 (5 bases). V lost 4 bases and J lost 6, with 14 bases in between. CDR1 is SGDLS, CDR2 YYNGEE, per germline. The CDR3 spans 15 residues.